This T cell receptor beta chain is from a study of monozygotic twins with inflammatory bowel disease. Reanalyzing the 5' RACE reads, TCRdb keeps one entry per CDR3 protein, without DNA. Its table lists more than 350,000 distinct CDR3 sequences. The germline CDR1 and CDR2 sequences are SGHRS and YFSETQ. The CDR3 sequence is 18 residues long. The sequence came from a human donor with ulcerative colitis or Crohn's disease, or a healthy co-twin of an affected twin (not recorded which). The gene calls are TRBV5-1 and TRBJ2-3; TCRdb outputs TRBD2, but without DNA this stays unchecked. The sequenced sample consisted of blood. CDR3: CASSPRLAGATSTDTQYF.